The 3 T cell receptor beta chains below come from one sample, sequenced in a study of OX40 agonist ivuxolimab in advanced cancers. The data were produced by immunoSEQ multiplex PCR, yet TCRdb's version contains in-frame clones alone and is incomplete. Seen here are about 130,000 clones, approximately 90% observed once, and the top ten hold about 0.81%. Sequences were derived from CD4+ or CD8+ T cells sorted from blood, sampled in a trial of the OX40 agonist ivuxolimab. These receptors came from an adult with an advanced solid tumor such as melanoma, head and neck, liver or kidney cancer.

The CDR3 is CASSLGQGNYGYTF. The CDR3 DNA reads TGTGCCAGCAGCCTAGGACAGGGGAACTATGGCTACACCTTC. J is TRBJ1-2 and V is TRBV7-9; 9 bases map to TRBD1. The germline CDR1 and CDR2 sequences are SEHNR and FQNEAQ (reference sequence). The trim removed 5 bases at V and 2 bases at J, leaving 3 bases unmatched. This CDR3 contains 14 residues.

The chain couples TRBV5-1 to TRBJ2-7, with D possibly TRBD1 on 6 matching bases. Looked up from germline, CDR1 is SGHRS and CDR2 is YFSETQ. CDR3 length: 15 amino acids. Trimming removed 2 bases at V and 6 bases at J, with 18 bases between. The CDR3 loop reads CASSLQGGSPGEQYF. Written as DNA, the CDR3 is TGCGCCAGCAGCTTACAGGGCGGCTCTCCCGGCGAGCAGTACTTC.

This clone was found once. V and J are TRBV7-2 and TRBJ2-5; D is unclear. Trimming removed 4 bases at V and 8 bases at J, with 8 bases between. CDR1 and CDR2 from the germline V gene are SGHTA and FQGNSA. The CDR3 extends over 11 amino acids. DNA for the CDR3: TGTGCCAGCAGCTCCCAACCTACCCAGTACTTC. Encoded protein: CASSSQPTQYF.